This is a list of T cell receptor beta chains from one sample in a study of human T cells and chemical hapten exposure. TCRdb used MiXCR to reprocess the RACE reads, holding one entry per CDR3 protein. Here the sample spans some 90,000 distinct CDR3 sequences, approximately 9% being singletons. The specimen was whole blood. Receptors originate from a female donor in good health. Some clones in this sample may be carry-over from other donors' samples. Each CDR3 is given with its conserved first and last residue. D genes are given only for firm matches. Size is omitted from some rows. Given values are once, few, many or a class for expanded clones.

clone size,V gene,J gene,D gene,CDR3 length,CDR3 protein,CDR3 DNA
-,TRBV6-1,TRBJ1-2,TRBD1,13,CASRGTGGLGYTF,TGTGCCAGCAGGGGGACAGGGGGCCTTGGCTACACCTTC
-,TRBV28,TRBJ2-2,TRBD1,16,CASRGGQGRRTGELFF,TGTGCCAGCAGGGGGGGACAGGGGCGCCGGACCGGGGAGCTGTTTTTT
many,TRBV29-1,TRBJ2-1,TRBD2,14,CSVGLAGPVNEQFF,TGCAGCGTTGGTCTAGCGGGCCCAGTGAATGAGCAGTTCTTC
-,TRBV6-5,TRBJ2-1,TRBD2,14,CASSRLAGVDEQFF,TGTGCCAGCAGTCGACTAGCGGGAGTGGATGAGCAGTTCTTC
few,TRBV5-5,TRBJ2-5,TRBD1,15,CASSSGQGGGETQYF,TGTGCCAGCAGCTCCGGACAGGGAGGTGGAGAGACCCAGTACTTC
-,TRBV28,TRBJ2-1,-,15,CASSPTGFSYNEQFF,TGTGCCAGCAGCCCCACCGGGTTCTCCTACAATGAGCAGTTCTTC
few,TRBV7-2,TRBJ2-5,TRBD2,14,CASSLSLAGETQYF,TGTGCCAGCAGCTTATCCCTAGCGGGAGAGACCCAGTACTTC
many,TRBV6-1,TRBJ2-7,-,15,CASSEVRSRFYEQYF,TGTGCCAGCAGTGAAGTAAGGTCCCGCTTCTACGAGCAGTACTTC
few,TRBV15,TRBJ2-1,-,15,CATSRDKEANREQFF,TGTGCCACCAGCAGAGATAAGGAGGCGAATCGTGAGCAGTTCTTC
many,TRBV28,TRBJ2-1,TRBD1,12,CASRNRGDIPFF,TGTGCCAGCAGGAACAGGGGGGACATCCCGTTCTTC
few,TRBV6-2/TRBV6-3,TRBJ2-3,-,11,CASRDVDTQYF,TGTGCCAGCAGAGATGTAGATACGCAGTATTTT
-,TRBV4-1,TRBJ2-1,TRBD2,17,CASSQIRGRASRNEQFF,TGCGCCAGCAGCCAGATCCGCGGGAGGGCCTCTAGAAATGAGCAGTTCTTC
few,TRBV3-1,TRBJ2-7,-,15,CASSQLSGGPYEQYF,TGTGCCAGCAGCCAATTATCGGGCGGCCCCTACGAGCAGTACTTC
many,TRBV20-1,TRBJ2-7,TRBD1,13,CSARADRAEEQYF,TGCAGTGCTAGAGCTGACAGGGCAGAAGAGCAGTACTTC
many,TRBV28,TRBJ1-2,TRBD1,14,CASSLTGSYYGYTF,TGTGCCAGCAGTTTGACAGGGAGCTACTATGGCTACACCTTC
-,TRBV7-2,TRBJ2-7,-,15,CASSLSAEGAYEQYF,TGTGCCAGCAGCTTAAGCGCGGAGGGCGCCTACGAGCAGTACTTC
few,TRBV12-3/TRBV12-4,TRBJ2-5,-,14,CASSWTANQETQYF,TGTGCCAGCAGTTGGACAGCAAATCAAGAGACCCAGTACTTC
-,TRBV29-1,TRBJ1-1,-,13,CSVKQKLDTEAFF,TGCAGCGTCAAACAAAAATTGGACACTGAAGCTTTCTTT
-,TRBV6-2/TRBV6-3,TRBJ1-5,-,14,CASISQHSNQPQHF,TGTGCCAGCATCTCACAGCATAGCAATCAGCCCCAGCATTTT
-,TRBV28,TRBJ2-7,TRBD1,17,CASSFIGERTGTYEQYF,TGTGCCAGCAGTTTCATCGGAGAACGGACAGGGACCTACGAGCAGTACTTC
-,TRBV10-3,TRBJ2-7,TRBD2,15,CAISLSGREPYEQYF,TGTGCCATCAGCCTTAGCGGGAGAGAACCCTACGAGCAGTACTTC
many,TRBV28,TRBJ2-7,-,13,CASSLLGAYEQYF,TGTGCCAGCAGTCTCCTGGGCGCCTACGAGCAGTACTTC
-,TRBV28,TRBJ2-5,-,14,CASSLIERGETQYF,TGTGCCAGCAGTTTAATCGAAAGAGGAGAGACCCAGTACTTC
-,TRBV9,TRBJ2-3,-,14,CASSGATSTDTQYF,TGTGCCAGCAGCGGTGCTACTAGCACAGATACGCAGTATTTT
many,TRBV29-1,TRBJ2-1,-,14,CSVVAGRGYNEQFF,TGCAGCGTTGTCGCCGGAAGGGGCTACAATGAGCAGTTCTTC
-,TRBV27,TRBJ2-3,-,17,CASSLEGGGQLFHTQYF,TGTGCCAGCAGTTTAGAAGGGGGGGGACAGCTGTTCCATACGCAGTATTTT
few,TRBV29-1,TRBJ1-1,-,13,CSVPTPANTEAFF,TGCAGCGTCCCTACCCCCGCGAACACTGAAGCTTTCTTT
few,TRBV20-1,TRBJ2-2,-,11,CSAQNTGELFF,TGCAGTGCTCAGAACACCGGGGAGCTGTTTTTT
many,TRBV6-6,TRBJ2-3,-,13,CASSVGWADTQYF,TGTGCCAGCAGTGTCGGTTGGGCAGATACGCAGTATTTT
-,TRBV5-1,TRBJ2-1,TRBD2,17,CASSRGLAGGPYNEQFF,TGCGCCAGCAGCAGGGGACTAGCGGGAGGGCCCTACAATGAGCAGTTCTTC
many,TRBV3-1,TRBJ2-3,TRBD2,15,CASSQVAGGVDTQYF,TGTGCCAGCAGCCAGGTAGCGGGAGGCGTGGATACGCAGTATTTT
-,TRBV20-1,TRBJ2-7,TRBD2,16,CSARAPGLAVFHEQYF,TGCAGTGCTAGAGCTCCGGGACTAGCAGTGTTCCACGAGCAGTACTTC
-,TRBV7-3,TRBJ1-2,-,13,CASSFQGGDGYTF,TGTGCCAGCAGCTTCCAGGGCGGGGATGGCTACACCTTC
-,TRBV7-9,TRBJ1-5,TRBD1,15,CASSLDGTAAQPQHF,TGTGCCAGCAGCTTGGACGGGACAGCAGCTCAGCCCCAGCATTTT
many,TRBV6-1,TRBJ2-3,TRBD2,17,CASTRNGLAGDEYTQYF,TGTGCCAGCACCAGAAACGGACTAGCGGGAGACGAGTATACGCAGTATTTT
many,TRBV4-2,TRBJ2-7,TRBD2,16,CASSQEWTGGPNEQYF,TGTGCCAGCAGCCAAGAGTGGACGGGAGGGCCTAACGAGCAGTACTTC
-,TRBV7-9,TRBJ2-2,-,15,CASSLLVAKAGELFF,TGTGCCAGCAGCTTACTAGTTGCTAAGGCCGGGGAGCTGTTTTTT
-,TRBV23-1,TRBJ2-1,-,15,CASSFGRQPYNEQFF,TGCGCCAGCAGTTTTGGTCGACAGCCTTACAATGAGCAGTTCTTC
many,TRBV5-1,TRBJ1-3,-,13,CASSRDQGNTIYF,TGCGCCAGCAGCCGGGACCAAGGAAACACCATATATTTT
-,TRBV18,TRBJ2-3,-,13,CASSPEPSDTQYF,TGTGCCAGCTCACCGGAACCCTCAGATACGCAGTATTTT
-,TRBV20-1,TRBJ2-1,-,11,CSTNPRNEQFF,TGCAGTACTAACCCACGGAATGAGCAGTTCTTC
many,TRBV2,TRBJ1-1,-,13,CASSADLNTEAFF,TGTGCCAGCAGCGCTGATCTGAACACTGAAGCTTTCTTT
many,TRBV20-1,TRBJ1-5,TRBD1,16,CSASGYRDRGYQPQHF,TGCAGTGCTAGTGGCTATAGGGACAGGGGATATCAGCCCCAGCATTTT
few,TRBV20-1,TRBJ2-3,TRBD2,16,CSARTWASGNTDTQYF,TGCAGTGCCCGAACGTGGGCTAGCGGAAACACAGATACGCAGTATTTT
-,TRBV6-2/TRBV6-3,TRBJ2-1,TRBD1,16,CASSYSGQGILNEQIF,TGTGCCAGCAGTTACTCGGGACAGGGGATATTGAATGAGCAGATCTTC
few,TRBV11-1,TRBJ2-7,-,15,CASSLAMDRTYEQYF,TGTGCCAGCAGCTTAGCGATGGACCGGACCTACGAGCAGTACTTC
many,TRBV20-1,TRBJ2-3,-,13,CSARGGGTDTQYF,TGCAGTGCTAGAGGCGGGGGCACAGATACGCAGTATTTT
once,TRBV5-6,TRBJ2-5,-,18,CASSLLTGDDSGRETQYF,TGTGCCAGCAGCTTGTTAACAGGAGACGATTCGGGAAGGGAGACCCAGTACTTC
-,TRBV7-2,TRBJ2-3,TRBD2,15,CASSKTSGSGDTQYF,TGTGCCAGCAGCAAGACTAGCGGGAGTGGAGATACGCAGTATTTT
-,TRBV29-1,TRBJ2-3,-,13,CSVKTGTADTQYF,TGCAGCGTTAAGACCGGGACTGCAGATACGCAGTATTTT
many,TRBV29-1,TRBJ2-5,TRBD1,13,CSVEDGQEETQYF,TGCAGCGTTGAAGATGGACAGGAGGAGACCCAGTACTTC
few,TRBV10-3,TRBJ2-1,-,11,CAISVYDEQFF,TGTGCCATCAGCGTATACGATGAGCAGTTCTTC
-,TRBV5-1,TRBJ2-5,TRBD1,14,CASSTGQGIETQYF,TGCGCCAGCAGCACGGGACAGGGGATAGAGACCCAGTACTTC
many,TRBV5-1,TRBJ2-3,-,16,CASSLQDRTKGDTQYF,TGCGCCAGCAGCTTACAAGACAGGACTAAAGGAGATACGCAGTATTTT
-,TRBV18,TRBJ1-2,TRBD1,15,CASSPSGTGNHGYTF,TGTGCCAGCTCACCGTCCGGGACAGGGAATCATGGCTACACCTTC